This entry is about one TCR beta chain. Its antigen is unknown. No much larger clone exists at a distance of one base, and base qualities are not known. This specimen comes from a study of control samples from healthy donors and cancer patients (dated by TCRdb to the early 2020s). Trimming costs V 3 bases and J 0 bases, and their ends lie 14 bases apart. The germline V gene supplies CDR1 KGHSH and CDR2 LQKENI. The CDR3 numbers 16 residues from cysteine through phenylalanine. The DNA shown is the 48-base CDR3, in frame from base 1. Library creation used the immunoSEQ multiplex PCR assay. TCRdb's version of the immuneACCESS table is confined to in-frame rearrangements and falls short of the full clone set. An unresolved V gene accounts for under half of the shortfall where checked; the remainder is of unknown origin. The sample yields tens of thousands of clones; 75% to 95% were counted once. The leading ten clones occupy 15% to 19% of the sample.

This receptor was identified in a young man in good health. The rearrangement joined TRBV18 to TRBJ1-1; tentative D gene TRBD1, with 6 bases matching. The sample taken for sequencing was blood. The sequenced DNA: TGTGCCAGCTCACCCTACCCGACAGGATTGAACACTGAAGCTTTCTTT. Translated, this gives CASSPYPTGLNTEAFF.